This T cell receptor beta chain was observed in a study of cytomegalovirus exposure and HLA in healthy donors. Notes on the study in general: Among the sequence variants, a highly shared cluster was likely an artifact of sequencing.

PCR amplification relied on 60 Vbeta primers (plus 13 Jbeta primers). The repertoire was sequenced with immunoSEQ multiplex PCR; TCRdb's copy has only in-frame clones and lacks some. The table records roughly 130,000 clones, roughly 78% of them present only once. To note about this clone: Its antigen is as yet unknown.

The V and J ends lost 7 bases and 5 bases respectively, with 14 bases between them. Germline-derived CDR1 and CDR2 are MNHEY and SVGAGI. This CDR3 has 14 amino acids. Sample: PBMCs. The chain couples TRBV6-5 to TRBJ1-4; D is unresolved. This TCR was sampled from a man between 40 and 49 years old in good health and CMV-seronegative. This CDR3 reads CASTRGGINEKLFF. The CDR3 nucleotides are TGTGCCAGCACCCGGGGAGGGATAAATGAAAAACTGTTTTTT.